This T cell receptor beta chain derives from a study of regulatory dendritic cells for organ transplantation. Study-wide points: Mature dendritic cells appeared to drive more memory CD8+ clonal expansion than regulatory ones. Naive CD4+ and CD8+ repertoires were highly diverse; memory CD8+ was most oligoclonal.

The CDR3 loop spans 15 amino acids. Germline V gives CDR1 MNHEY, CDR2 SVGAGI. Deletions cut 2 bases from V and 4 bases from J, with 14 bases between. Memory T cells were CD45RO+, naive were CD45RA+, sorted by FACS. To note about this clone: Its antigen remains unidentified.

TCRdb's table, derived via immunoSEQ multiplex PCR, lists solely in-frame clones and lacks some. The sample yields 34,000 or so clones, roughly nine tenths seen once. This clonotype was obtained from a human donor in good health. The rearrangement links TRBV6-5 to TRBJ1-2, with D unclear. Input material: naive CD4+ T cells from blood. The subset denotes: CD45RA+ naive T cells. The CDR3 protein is CASSYSGSSLYGYTF. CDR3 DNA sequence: TGTGCCAGCAGTTACAGTGGCTCCAGCCTCTATGGCTACACCTTC.